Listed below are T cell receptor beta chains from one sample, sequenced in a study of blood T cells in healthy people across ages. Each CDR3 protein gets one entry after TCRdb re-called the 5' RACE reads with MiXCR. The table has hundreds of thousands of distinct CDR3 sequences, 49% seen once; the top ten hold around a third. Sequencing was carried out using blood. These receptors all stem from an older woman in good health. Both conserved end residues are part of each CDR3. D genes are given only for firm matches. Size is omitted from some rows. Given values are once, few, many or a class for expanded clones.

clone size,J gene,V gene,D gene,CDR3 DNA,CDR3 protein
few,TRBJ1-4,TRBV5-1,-,TGCGCCAGCCGTCGAACAGGGAACTCGGATGAAAAACTGTTTTTT,CASRRTGNSDEKLFF
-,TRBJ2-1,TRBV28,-,TGTGCCAGCTGGGGGGGCAAGGGCTATGAGCAGTTCTTC,CASWGGKGYEQFF
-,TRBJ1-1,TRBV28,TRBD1,TGTACCAGTAGACAGGGGGCCACTGAAGCTTTCTTT,CTSRQGATEAFF
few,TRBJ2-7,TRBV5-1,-,TGCGCCAGCAGCTTACAAAGAGGGTGGGACGAGCAGTACTTC,CASSLQRGWDEQYF
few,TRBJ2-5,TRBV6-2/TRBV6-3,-,TGTGCCAGCAGTTACGGGGCGAGGAGCCCTAATGGGGAGCAGTACTTC,CASSYGARSPNGEQYF
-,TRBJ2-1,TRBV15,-,TGTGCCACCAGCAGAGGGGGAGCGGGTTTTTACAATGAGCAGTTCTTC,CATSRGGAGFYNEQFF
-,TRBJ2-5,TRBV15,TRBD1,TGTGCCACCAGCAGAGAGAACAGGGGGCGTGAGACCCAGTACTTC,CATSRENRGRETQYF
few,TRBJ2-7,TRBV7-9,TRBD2,TGTGCCAGCAGCTCCCCCAGCGGGAGTCCCTACGAGCAGTACTTC,CASSSPSGSPYEQYF
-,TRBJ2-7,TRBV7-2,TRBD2,TGTGCCAGCAGCTTAGGCCAGCGGGAGTATAACGAGCAGTACTTC,CASSLGQREYNEQYF
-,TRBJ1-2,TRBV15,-,TGTGCCACCAGCAGAGATGAGGGCTCAGGGCGGTATGGCTACACCTTC,CATSRDEGSGRYGYTF
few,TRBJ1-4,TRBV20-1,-,TGCAGTGCTAGGGCAGCGGGGGGGAAGGAAAAACTGTTTTTT,CSARAAGGKEKLFF
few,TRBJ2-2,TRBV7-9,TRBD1,TGTGCCAGCAGCCCACCCCGGGACAGGGGGGCCGGGGAGCTGTTTTTT,CASSPPRDRGAGELFF